Sequencing of this T cell receptor beta chain was carried out in a study of shared clonotypes between healthy human individuals (dated by TCRdb to 2018 to 2020). For context, the study as a whole: The cohort included three men and a couple of women between 18 and 49 years of age. For each donor, three plates each were used for CD4 naive and CD4 memory, two plates were used for CD8 naive, and one plate was used for CD8 memory. The study deeply sequenced blood TCR repertoires of about five healthy adults to estimate repertoire size and the extent of clonotype sharing between individuals. To increase sequencing depth and limit assay-specific biases, TCR repertoire library preparation and sequencing were carried out by different laboratories using diverse techniques. Each donor's leukapheresis produced roughly between about 0.8 and 10 billion PBMCs. Overall results and qualifications from the work: Sharing across several donors was observed for approximately 5% of naive CD4, over 3% of naive CD8, over 2% of memory CD4, and over 0.3% of memory CD8 clonotypes. Incomplete sequencing was indicated by rarefaction of sorted-subset datasets, despite the large sequencing depth. Pairwise subsampling indicated that sequencing depth was expected to affect the degree of clonotype sharing among donors. Larger estimated clonotype richness was generally found for naive subsets than for memory subsets. Compared with non-shared clonotypes, clonotypes shared by all four sorted-subset donors had higher generation probabilities. The small number of donors limited the genetic and exposure-history diversity represented. Sampling was restricted to blood, and TCR repertoires in tissues likely differ from the TCR repertoires found in blood.

For the CD8 naive samples, CD45RO-negative cells were positively selected for CCR7, yielding a CD45RA+CCR7+ population from which TemRA cells were excluded. Healthy HIV-negative adults with no recently reported acute infections or vaccinations were included as donors. All donors were Caucasian adults living in Nashville, Tennessee, USA. Blood was obtained by leukapheresis, after which PBMCs were separated by Ficoll-Histopaque density gradient centrifugation and cryopreserved in liquid nitrogen vapor phase. Purity and quantity of every magnetically sorted T cell population were checked by analytical flow cytometry. Genomic DNA was isolated from each sorted fraction and quantified by UV absorbance on a Nanodrop 2000c. For this clone: The target of this receptor is not known. No per-base quality is available; no much larger clone lies one base away.

TCR CDR3 regions were amplified from genomic DNA by multiplex PCR using the deep immunoSEQ assay. Extracted genomic DNA from each cell subset was distributed evenly across all wells of several immunoSEQ 96-well plates, and each plate was treated as a replicate. Each replicate PCR for sorted subsets received roughly 0.2 ug genomic DNA, equal to about 30,000 T cell genomes. The purified libraries were quantified using a Qubit 3.0 fluorometer, sized with a Bioanalyzer 2100, and then quantified again using the KAPA Library Quantification kit. Each immunoSEQ 96-well plate was sequenced on its own single-read 150-cycle Illumina NextSeq 550 flow cell. Under the source paper's analysis protocol: Because only junctional sequences without quality scores were contained in the immunoSEQ output, filtering matching that applied to full-length reads could not be performed. To assign V/J genes and CDR3, sequences were annotated using PyIR, a Python wrapper for IgBLAST v1.9, with IMGT germline references. Reads were filtered out if the reads had weak V/J assignments (E-value above 1e-6), no CDR3, stop codons, out-of-frame junctions, or ambiguous translated residues. A V3J clonotype was defined by an identical inferred V gene, J gene, and CDR3 amino acid sequence. The percentage overlap between two repertoires was calculated by dividing the number of shared unique clonotypes by the size of the smaller repertoire. Repertoire richness was assessed with RTK rarefaction, the Chao1 estimator, and Recon v2.1 estimates of unobserved clonotypes. OLGA was used to compute generation probabilities for all TCRbeta clonotypes that the gDNA method yielded from a handful of donors. This immuneACCESS table, as held by TCRdb, lists in-frame sequences with V and J called but not all clones. Of the missing ones, under half trace to an unresolved V gene in checked studies; the others have no known cause. The DNA gave D and trimming, while V, J and clone size come from that table. The sample table contains about 2 million clones; only one count was recorded for about 95% of them. More than 0.95% of the sample lies in the top ten.

CDR1 and CDR2, looked up from the germline V gene, are SGHTS and YDEGEE. V and J lose 4 bases and 0 bases, and a span of 18 bases separates them. From cysteine to phenylalanine, the CDR3 is 17 amino acids long. The retained sequence is limited to the CDR3, 51 bases, with the frame set at the first base. This receptor chain uses TRBV5-8 and TRBJ2-3; TRBD1 is perhaps the D gene, given 6 matching bases. The sequenced material came from naive CD8+ T cells sorted from blood. The label giving this sample's cell subset or site can be read as: CD45RA+CCR7+. The sequence derives from a man aged 18 to 35 in good health. The CDR3 region: CASSPIAGTQSTDTQYF. The DNA sequence is given as TGTGCCAGCAGCCCCATTGCCGGGACACAGAGCACAGATACGCAGTATTTT. Where the CDR3 stops, the reference TRBV5-8 and TRBJ2-3 genes take over; the full variable domain is EAGVTQSPTHLIKTRGQQATLRCSPISGHTSVYWYQQALGLGLQFLLWYDEGEERNRGNFPPRFSGRQFPNYSSELNVNALELEDSALYLCASSPIAGTQSTDTQYFGPGTRLTVL.